Listed below are T cell receptor beta chains from one sample, sequenced in a study of cytomegalovirus exposure and HLA in healthy donors. Method: immunoSEQ multiplex PCR; TCRdb's copy keeps in-frame clones and lacks some. The table lists about 120,000 clones, about 80% of them singletons. The sample comprised PBMCs. These receptors all stem from a human donor in good health. CDR3s include the opening cysteine and the closing phenylalanine or tryptophan. Fields, in order: CDR3 protein, CDR3 DNA, J gene, CDR3 length, clone size, V gene, D gene. A D gene is named only where the DNA matches it firmly. Expanded clones are given a class, and other clones once, few, many or no size at all.

CDR3aa: CASSRDRGQTDTQYF
CDR3nt: TGTGCCAGCAGCCGGGACAGGGGGCAAACAGATACGCAGTATTTT
j_gene: TRBJ2-3
len: 15
abundance: -
v_gene: TRBV2
d_gene: TRBD1

CDR3aa: CASSSLVGQNQPQHF
CDR3nt: TGTGCCAGCAGTTCACTTGTCGGACAAAATCAGCCCCAGCATTTT
j_gene: TRBJ1-5
len: 15
abundance: -
v_gene: TRBV2
d_gene: -

CDR3aa: CASSDRDYGYTF
CDR3nt: TGCGCCAGCAGTGACAGGGACTATGGCTACACCTTC
j_gene: TRBJ1-2
len: 12
abundance: -
v_gene: TRBV10-1
d_gene: -

CDR3aa: CASSNTGGRFTNEQFF
CDR3nt: TGTGCCAGTTCCAACACGGGGGGCCGTTTTACAAATGAGCAGTTCTTC
j_gene: TRBJ2-1
len: 16
abundance: -
v_gene: TRBV19
d_gene: -

CDR3aa: CASSLTGQGFRTEAFF
CDR3nt: TGTGCCAGCAGTTTAACGGGACAGGGGTTTCGAACTGAAGCTTTCTTT
j_gene: TRBJ1-1
len: 16
abundance: -
v_gene: TRBV28
d_gene: TRBD1

CDR3aa: CASSDGFVTSGKETQYF
CDR3nt: TGTGCCAGCAGCGACGGTTTCGTGACTAGCGGGAAGGAGACCCAGTACTTC
j_gene: TRBJ2-5
len: 17
abundance: -
v_gene: TRBV9
d_gene: TRBD2

CDR3aa: CSVLTGFRGTDTQYF
CDR3nt: TGCAGCGTACTGACAGGGTTTCGCGGCACAGATACGCAGTATTTT
j_gene: TRBJ2-3
len: 15
abundance: -
v_gene: TRBV29-1
d_gene: TRBD1

CDR3aa: CASSLRTPPRYTF
CDR3nt: TGTGCCAGCAGCCTACGGACTCCTCCACGCTACACCTTC
j_gene: TRBJ1-2
len: 13
abundance: -
v_gene: TRBV28
d_gene: -

CDR3aa: CASRPTQGAQPQHF
CDR3nt: TGTGCCAGTAGGCCCACACAGGGGGCCCAGCCCCAGCATTTT
j_gene: TRBJ1-5
len: 14
abundance: once
v_gene: TRBV19
d_gene: TRBD1

CDR3aa: CAWRARMGATEAFF
CDR3nt: TGTGCCTGGAGGGCACGGATGGGGGCCACTGAAGCTTTCTTT
j_gene: TRBJ1-1
len: 14
abundance: -
v_gene: TRBV30
d_gene: -

CDR3aa: CASSPGQGAQGEQYF
CDR3nt: TGTGCCAGCTCACCCGGACAGGGGGCGCAGGGCGAGCAGTACTTC
j_gene: TRBJ2-7
len: 15
abundance: -
v_gene: TRBV18
d_gene: TRBD1

CDR3aa: CASSWGQGARDTQYF
CDR3nt: TGTGCCAGCAGTTGGGGACAGGGGGCTAGAGATACGCAGTATTTT
j_gene: TRBJ2-3
len: 15
abundance: -
v_gene: TRBV28
d_gene: TRBD1

CDR3aa: CASTTGAQGYEQYF
CDR3nt: TGTGCCAGCACCACCGGGGCTCAGGGGTACGAGCAGTACTTC
j_gene: TRBJ2-7
len: 14
abundance: -
v_gene: TRBV5-4
d_gene: -

CDR3aa: CASSSRQGHGYTF
CDR3nt: TGTGCCAGCAGCTCCAGACAGGGGCACGGCTACACCTTC
j_gene: TRBJ1-2
len: 13
abundance: -
v_gene: TRBV5-6
d_gene: TRBD1

CDR3aa: CASSDQGALREQYF
CDR3nt: TGTGCCAGCAGCGACCAGGGGGCGCTCCGCGAGCAGTACTTC
j_gene: TRBJ2-7
len: 14
abundance: -
v_gene: TRBV11-2
d_gene: TRBD1

CDR3aa: CASSSRDRLAGDEQFF
CDR3nt: TGTGCCAGCAGCTCAAGGGATCGCCTAGCGGGGGATGAGCAGTTCTTC
j_gene: TRBJ2-1
len: 16
abundance: -
v_gene: TRBV5-4
d_gene: TRBD2

CDR3aa: CASSPTRESGYTF
CDR3nt: TGTGCCAGCTCACCGACCAGGGAATCTGGCTACACCTTC
j_gene: TRBJ1-2
len: 13
abundance: -
v_gene: TRBV18
d_gene: -

CDR3aa: CASSLVGSTNEKLFF
CDR3nt: TGCGCCAGCAGCTTGGTGGGCTCAACTAATGAAAAACTGTTTTTT
j_gene: TRBJ1-4
len: 15
abundance: -
v_gene: TRBV5-1
d_gene: -

CDR3aa: CASSLSGTGETQYF
CDR3nt: TGTGCCAGCAGCCTATCAGGGACAGGGGAGACCCAGTACTTC
j_gene: TRBJ2-5
len: 14
abundance: few
v_gene: TRBV7-2
d_gene: TRBD1

CDR3aa: CASSPDQVIGAFF
CDR3nt: TGTGCCAGCAGTCCTGACCAGGTTATAGGAGCTTTCTTT
j_gene: TRBJ1-1
len: 13
abundance: -
v_gene: TRBV27
d_gene: -

CDR3aa: CASPSAIETTDTQYF
CDR3nt: TGTGCCAGCCCCTCGGCGATCGAGACTACAGATACGCAGTATTTT
j_gene: TRBJ2-3
len: 15
abundance: few
v_gene: TRBV2
d_gene: -

CDR3aa: CSARKWQGYTF
CDR3nt: TGCAGTGCTAGAAAGTGGCAGGGCTACACCTTC
j_gene: TRBJ1-2
len: 11
abundance: few
v_gene: TRBV20-1
d_gene: -

CDR3aa: CASRLSGRGSYEQYF
CDR3nt: TGTGCCAGCAGATTGAGCGGGAGGGGTTCCTACGAGCAGTACTTC
j_gene: TRBJ2-7
len: 15
abundance: -
v_gene: TRBV6-5
d_gene: TRBD2

CDR3aa: CASTGQGMQFYEQYF
CDR3nt: TGTGCCAGCACCGGACAGGGAATGCAGTTTTACGAGCAGTACTTC
j_gene: TRBJ2-7
len: 15
abundance: -
v_gene: TRBV28
d_gene: TRBD1

CDR3aa: CASSDSAGAGETQYF
CDR3nt: TGTGCCAGCAGTGACTCTGCGGGGGCCGGGGAGACCCAGTACTTC
j_gene: TRBJ2-5
len: 15
abundance: -
v_gene: TRBV6-4
d_gene: -

CDR3aa: CASSPGQYLNTEAFF
CDR3nt: TGTGCCAGCAGCCCTGGGCAATACCTGAACACTGAAGCTTTCTTT
j_gene: TRBJ1-1
len: 15
abundance: -
v_gene: TRBV27
d_gene: -

CDR3aa: CASSPGTGAPEQYF
CDR3nt: TGTGCCAGCAGTCCCGGGACAGGGGCTCCCGAGCAGTACTTC
j_gene: TRBJ2-7
len: 14
abundance: -
v_gene: TRBV2
d_gene: TRBD1

CDR3aa: CASSIGGGGPEAFF
CDR3nt: TGTGCCAGTAGTATAGGGGGAGGAGGCCCTGAAGCTTTCTTT
j_gene: TRBJ1-1
len: 14
abundance: few
v_gene: TRBV19
d_gene: -